Sequencing of this TCR beta chain was carried out in a study of T cell repertoires in cytomegalovirus infection. The overall study: It was recently identified HLA-C-restricted and well-studied HLA-B-restricted CMV epitopes that the study used. Both a matching HLA type and CMV infection were indicated by public TCR beta signatures.

In regard to this clonotype: Its antigen is not known.

TCRdb reprocessed the reads via MiXCR and lists one record per CDR3 protein. The repertoire holds hundreds of thousands of distinct CDR3 sequences, with approximately 33% as singletons. CDR1 and CDR2 from the germline V gene are LNHDA and SQIVND (reference sequence). The CDR3 covers 18 residues. V shed 2 bases and J 4 bases; nucleotides not matched to a gene: 14. This clonotype was obtained from a human donor in good health (CMV status not recorded). Some clones in this sample may be carry-over from other donors' samples. The J gene is TRBJ2-5, the V gene TRBV19; 9 bases are a match to TRBD2. Sequences were derived from cultured CD8+ T cells from PBMCs, sampled from culture after CMV antigen stimulation. The CDR3 nucleotides read TGTGCCAGTAGTATAAGGGGGGCTAGCGGGGCGCCGGGAGAGACCCAGTACTTC. Translation gives CASSIRGASGAPGETQYF. The whole variable domain, remainder taken from reference TRBV19 and TRBJ2-5, is DGGITQSPKYLFRKEGQNVTLSCEQNLNHDAMYWYRQDPGQGLRLIYYSQIVNDFQKGDIAEGYSVSREKKESFPLTVTSAQKNPTAFYLCASSIRGASGAPGETQYFGPGTRLLVL.